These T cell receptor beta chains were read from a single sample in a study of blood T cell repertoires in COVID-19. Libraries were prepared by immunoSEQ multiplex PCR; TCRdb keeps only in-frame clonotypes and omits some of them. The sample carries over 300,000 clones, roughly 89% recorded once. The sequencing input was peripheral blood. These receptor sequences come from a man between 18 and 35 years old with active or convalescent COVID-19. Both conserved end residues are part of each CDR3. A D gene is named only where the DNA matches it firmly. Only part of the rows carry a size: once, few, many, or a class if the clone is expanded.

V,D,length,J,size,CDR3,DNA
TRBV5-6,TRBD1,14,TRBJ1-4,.,CASSTTGGNEKLFF,TGTGCCAGCAGCACAACAGGGGGAAATGAAAAACTGTTTTTT
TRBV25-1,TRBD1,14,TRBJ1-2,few,CASSVGQLLYGYTF,TGTGCCAGCAGTGTGGGACAGCTCTTATATGGCTACACCTTC
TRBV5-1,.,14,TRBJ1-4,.,CASSLSTTSEKLFF,TGCGCCAGCAGCTTGAGTACGACAAGCGAAAAACTGTTTTTT
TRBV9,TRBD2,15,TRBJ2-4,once,CASSLSGGLKNIQYF,TGTGCCAGCAGCCTTAGCGGGGGGCTCAAAAACATTCAGTACTTC
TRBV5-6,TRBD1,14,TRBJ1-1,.,CASSPRGVNTEAFF,TGTGCCAGCAGCCCCAGGGGGGTGAACACTGAAGCTTTCTTT
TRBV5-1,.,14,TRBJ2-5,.,CASSLRDFQETQYF,TGCGCCAGCAGCTTGAGGGACTTCCAAGAGACCCAGTACTTC
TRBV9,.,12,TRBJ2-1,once,CASSANTGKQFF,TGTGCCAGCAGCGCCAACACAGGGAAGCAGTTCTTC
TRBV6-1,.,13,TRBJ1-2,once,CASSEAYYYGYTF,TGTGCCAGCAGTGAAGCATATTACTATGGCTACACCTTC
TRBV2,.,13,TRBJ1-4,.,CASSERRQALLFF,TGTGCCAGCAGTGAAAGACGACAGGCACTACTGTTTTTT
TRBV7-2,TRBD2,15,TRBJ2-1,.,CASSPLAGGPNEQFF,TGTGCCAGCAGCCCGCTAGCGGGGGGGCCGAATGAGCAGTTCTTC
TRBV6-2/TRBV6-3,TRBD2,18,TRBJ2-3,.,CASSYPRTSGISTDTQYF,TGTGCCAGCAGTTACCCCCGGACTAGCGGGATTAGCACAGATACGCAGTATTTT
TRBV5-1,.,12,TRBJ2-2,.,CASSLLTGELFF,TGCGCCAGCAGCTTGTTAACAGGAGAGCTGTTTTTT
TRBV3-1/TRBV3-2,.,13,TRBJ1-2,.,CASSQVGTQGYTF,TGTGCCAGCAGCCAAGTCGGGACACAGGGCTACACCTTC
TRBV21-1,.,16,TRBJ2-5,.,CASSKAGDRGGETQYF,TGTGCCAGCAGCAAAGCAGGGGACAGGGGAGGGGAGACCCAGTACTTC
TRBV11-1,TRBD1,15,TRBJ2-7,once,CASIQEPGQPYEQYF,TGTGCCAGCATCCAAGAACCGGGACAGCCGTACGAGCAGTACTTC
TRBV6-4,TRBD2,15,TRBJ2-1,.,CASSDSQRDVNEQFF,TGTGCCAGCAGTGACTCCCAGCGGGACGTCAATGAGCAGTTCTTC
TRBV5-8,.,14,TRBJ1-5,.,CATTRGGPHQPQHF,TGTGCCACCACGAGGGGGGGGCCCCATCAGCCCCAGCATTTT
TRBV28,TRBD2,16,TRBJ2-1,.,CASSRTSGIPYNEQFF,TGTGCCAGCAGTCGTACTAGCGGGATACCCTACAATGAGCAGTTCTTC
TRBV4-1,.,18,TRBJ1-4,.,CASSHPQGSVRRWEKLFF,TGCGCCAGCAGCCATCCCCAGGGGTCCGTTCGTCGGTGGGAAAAACTGTTTTTT
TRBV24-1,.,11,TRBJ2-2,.,CATQGLGELFF,TGTGCCACTCAGGGGCTGGGGGAGCTGTTTTTT
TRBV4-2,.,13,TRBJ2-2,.,CASSQVYSGELFF,TGTGCCAGCAGCCAAGTTTATAGCGGGGAGCTGTTTTTT
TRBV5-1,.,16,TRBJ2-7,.,CASSHTLPAPSYEQYF,TGCGCCAGCAGCCACACCCTGCCCGCCCCCTCCTACGAGCAGTACTTC
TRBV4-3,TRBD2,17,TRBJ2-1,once,CASSQDSGGAGGNEQFF,TGCGCCAGCAGCCAAGATTCCGGGGGGGCCGGGGGCAATGAGCAGTTCTTC
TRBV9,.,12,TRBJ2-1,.,CASSVADSPVFF,TGTGCCAGCAGCGTAGCAGACTCCCCAGTGTTCTTC
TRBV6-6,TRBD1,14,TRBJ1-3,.,CASSYDRGRNTIYF,TGTGCCAGCAGTTACGACAGGGGTAGAAACACCATATATTTT
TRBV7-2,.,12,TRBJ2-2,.,CASSTRHGELFF,TGTGCCAGCAGCACTCGACACGGGGAGCTGTTTTTT
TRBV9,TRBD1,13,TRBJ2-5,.,CASSVGDRTNQYF,TGTGCCAGCAGCGTAGGGGACAGGACAAACCAGTACTTC
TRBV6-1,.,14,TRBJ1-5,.,CASSEQGDNQPQHF,TGTGCCAGCAGTGAACAGGGTGACAATCAGCCCCAGCATTTT
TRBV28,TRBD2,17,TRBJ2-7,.,CASSPNPRLAGDYEQYF,TGTGCCAGCAGTCCCAACCCTAGACTAGCGGGGGACTACGAGCAGTACTTC
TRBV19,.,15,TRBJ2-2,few,CASSRTAANTGELFF,TGTGCCAGTAGTCGGACAGCAGCGAACACCGGGGAGCTGTTTTTT
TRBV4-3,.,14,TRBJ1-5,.,CASSQDQGGQPQHF,TGCGCCAGCAGCCAAGATCAAGGGGGTCAGCCCCAGCATTTT
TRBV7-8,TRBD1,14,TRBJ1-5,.,CASSGDRGEQPQHF,TGTGCCAGCAGCGGAGACAGGGGGGAACAGCCCCAGCATTTT
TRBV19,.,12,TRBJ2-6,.,CAFRAGANVLTF,TGTGCCTTCAGGGCTGGGGCCAACGTCCTGACTTTC
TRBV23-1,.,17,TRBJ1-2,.,CASSQSCFPGHFYGYTF,TGCGCCAGCAGTCAATCGTGCTTCCCGGGACACTTCTATGGCTACACCTTC
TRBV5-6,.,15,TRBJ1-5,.,CASSLGGHSNQPQHF,TGTGCCAGCAGCTTGGGGGGACATAGCAATCAGCCCCAGCATTTT
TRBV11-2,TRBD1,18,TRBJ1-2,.,CASSSTRPGQGTNYGYTF,TGTGCCAGCAGCTCAACCCGGCCGGGACAGGGAACTAACTATGGCTACACCTTC
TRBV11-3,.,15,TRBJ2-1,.,CASSLAGGQYNEQFF,TGTGCCAGCAGCTTAGCGGGGGGACAATACAATGAGCAGTTCTTC
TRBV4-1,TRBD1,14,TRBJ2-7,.,CASSPRDRDYEQYF,TGCGCCAGCAGCCCCCGGGACAGGGACTACGAGCAGTACTTC
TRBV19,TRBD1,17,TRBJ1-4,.,CASSIGTGVTTNEKLFF,TGTGCCAGTAGTATCGGGACAGGGGTCACAACTAATGAAAAACTGTTTTTT
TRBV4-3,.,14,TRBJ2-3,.,CASSPGVLTDTQYF,TGCGCCAGCAGCCCGGGGGTACTCACAGATACGCAGTATTTT
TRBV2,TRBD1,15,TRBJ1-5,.,CASSQQGGSNQPQHF,TGTGCCAGCAGCCAACAGGGGGGAAGCAATCAGCCCCAGCATTTT
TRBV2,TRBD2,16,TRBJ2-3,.,CASSERGLAGINTQYF,TGTGCCAGCAGTGAAAGAGGACTAGCGGGGATAAATACGCAGTATTTT
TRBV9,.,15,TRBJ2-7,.,CASSELAGPSYEQYF,TGTGCCAGCAGCGAACTGGCGGGACCCTCCTACGAGCAGTACTTC
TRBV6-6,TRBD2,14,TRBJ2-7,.,CASGGLAGGYEQYF,TGTGCCAGCGGAGGACTAGCGGGAGGATACGAGCAGTACTTC
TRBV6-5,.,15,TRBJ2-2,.,CASSYGAGIAGELFF,TGTGCCAGCAGTTACGGAGCCGGGATCGCCGGGGAGCTGTTTTTT
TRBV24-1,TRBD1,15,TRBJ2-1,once,CATSLTGLEYNEQFF,TGTGCCACCAGTCTGACAGGGCTTGAATACAATGAGCAGTTCTTC
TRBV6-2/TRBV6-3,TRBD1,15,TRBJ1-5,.,CASSDGQGGYQPQHF,TGTGCCAGCAGTGACGGACAGGGAGGATATCAGCCCCAGCATTTT
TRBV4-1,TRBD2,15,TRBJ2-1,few,CASSLAGGSYNEQFF,TGCGCCAGCAGCCTAGCGGGTGGCTCCTACAATGAGCAGTTCTTC
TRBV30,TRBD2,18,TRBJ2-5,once,CAWRRRVLAGGRGETQYF,TGTGCCTGGAGGCGACGGGTTCTAGCGGGAGGGAGGGGAGAGACCCAGTACTTC
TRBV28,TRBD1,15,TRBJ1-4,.,CASSPPGQENEKLFF,TGTGCCAGCAGTCCTCCGGGACAGGAGAATGAAAAACTGTTTTTT
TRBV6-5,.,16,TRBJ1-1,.,CASSYSRPSTGPEAFF,TGTGCCAGCAGTTACTCGAGGCCCAGCACTGGCCCTGAAGCTTTCTTT